The next 22 T cell receptor beta chains were all read from a single sample in a study of low-dose radiotherapy and immunotherapy resistance in tumors. Alpha- and beta-chain coverage of first-strand cDNA came from TRAV- and TRBV-specific primers. The authors amplified TCRs for approximately 18 PCR cycles with a constant-region primer and a V-primer adapter. TCRdb re-called the reads with MiXCR, one entry per CDR3 protein. The sample lists 60,000 or so distinct CDR3 sequences; more than 20% were seen once. This sample's time point: before trial treatment. The source material was PBMCs, sampled before treatment. These receptors all stem from a male donor with rectosigmoid adenocarcinoma.

This clonotype was observed many times. This chain connects TRBV7-2 to TRBJ1-2; 9 positions match TRBD1. V was pared by 4 bases and J by 7 bases, with 10 bases of the junction left unmatched. The CDR3 extends over 15 amino acids. Germline V gene sequence: CDR1 SGHTA, CDR2 FQGNSA. CDR3 loop: CASSSHRGRQSGYTF. The CDR3 DNA follows: TGTGCCAGCAGCTCCCACAGGGGGCGCCAAAGTGGCTACACCTTC.

This clonotype was seen ten or more times. The chain couples TRBV6-5 to TRBJ2-1; 8 bases agree with TRBD1. CDR3 length: 16 amino acids. In germline, CDR1 is MNHEY, CDR2 SVGAGI. The junction had 7 bases not matched to a gene; V was cut back by 6 bases and J by 0 bases. CDR3 DNA sequence: TGTGCCAGCAGCCCGACAGGGGAGAGCTCCTACAATGAGCAGTTCTTC. This encodes CASSPTGESSYNEQFF.

This clonotype has only a few counts. V usage is TRBV5-5 and J usage is TRBJ2-5; 7 bases agree with TRBD1. This CDR3 has 15 residues. With V trimmed by 0 bases and J by 0 bases, 2 bases remained unmatched. Germline-derived CDR1 and CDR2 are SGHKS and YYEKEE (reference sequence). CDR3 residues: CASSLEGQYQETQYF. The CDR3 nucleotides read TGTGCCAGCAGCTTGGAGGGACAGTACCAAGAGACCCAGTACTTC.

In its sample, this clonotype was seen many times. V and J are TRBV3-1 and TRBJ2-7, with a possible D match to TRBD1 (6 bases). This CDR3 has 15 residues. V was trimmed by 6 bases and J by 0 bases, leaving 15 bases between them. Germline lookup yields CDR1 LGHDT and CDR2 YNNKEL (reference sequence). CDR3 in DNA: TGTGCCAGCAGTCGGAACACAGGGAACTCCTACGAGCAGTACTTC. This sequence encodes CASSRNTGNSYEQYF.

This clonotype was observed a few times. The gene calls are TRBV6-5 and TRBJ2-1, with 9 bases fitting TRBD2. The CDR3 has 15 residues. V trimming: 5 bases; J trimming: 6 bases; junction bases outside the gene matches: 8. Germline V gives CDR1 MNHEY, CDR2 SVGAGI. The CDR3 nucleotides read TGTGCCAGCAGTCCCGGGGCGGGAGGGATCAATGAGCAGTTCTTC. Translating gives CASSPGAGGINEQFF.

This clonotype was detected ten times or more. The chain carries TRBV19 and TRBJ2-6, with D unclear. The V and J ends lost 8 bases and 0 bases respectively, with 5 bases between them. The CDR3 is 13 residues long. Per germline, CDR1 LNHDA and CDR2 SQIVND (reference sequence). For the CDR3, the DNA is TGTGCCAGTTGTAACTCTGGGGCCAACGTCCTGACTTTC. Protein: CASCNSGANVLTF. Based on the CDR3 plus reference TRBV19 and TRBJ2-6, the full variable domain is DGGITQSPKYLFRKEGQNVTLSCEQNLNHDAMYWYRQDPGQGLRLIYYSQIVNDFQKGDIAEGYSVSREKKESFPLTVTSAQKNPTAFYLCASCNSGANVLTFGAGSRLTVL.

This clonotype was observed many times. V gene TRBV5-1 combines with J gene TRBJ1-5, with unresolved D. Trimming stripped 0 bases from V and 7 bases from J, with 8 bases between. Per the germline V gene, CDR1 is SGHRS and CDR2 is YFSETQ. CDR3 length equals 13 residues. CDR3 sequence: CASSLEVGQPQHF. For the CDR3, the DNA is TGCGCCAGCAGCTTGGAGGTGGGCCAGCCCCAGCATTTT.

There are many counts of this clonotype. The V and J genes are TRBV7-2 and TRBJ1-1, with a weak D call TRBD1 (6 bases). The CDR3 sequence is 18 residues long. Germline CDR1 is SGHTA and CDR2 is FQGNSA. V dropped 5 bases and J dropped 1 base, with 23 bases sitting between them. The CDR3 region has the DNA TGTGCCAGCAGCCCGAAAGGAGTCAGGGGAGGGAAGAACACTGAAGCTTTCTTT. It is translated as CASSPKGVRGGKNTEAFF.

This clonotype appeared many times. The genes are TRBV11-2 and TRBJ2-1, with 9 bases fitting TRBD2. The germline gives CDR1 SGHAT, CDR2 FQNNGV. The CDR3 is made up of 14 amino acids. V was clipped by 3 bases and J by 6 bases; unmatched bases: 3. The CDR3 DNA reads TGTGCCAGCAGCTTTCGAGCGGGAGGCAATGAGCAGTTCTTC. It translates to CASSFRAGGNEQFF.

Within the sample, this clonotype is medium-sized. The chain is built from TRBV28 and TRBJ2-7, with a tentative D call TRBD2 (5 bases). Trimming shortened V by 8 bases and J by 1 base, and 18 bases separated the two germline ends. In germline, CDR1 is MDHEN, CDR2 SYDVKM. This CDR3 has 15 amino acids. CDR3 residues: CASAEEASSSYEQYF. Written as DNA, the CDR3 is TGTGCCAGCGCCGAAGAGGCTAGCAGTTCCTACGAGCAGTACTTC.

J is TRBJ2-2 and V is TRBV7-8, with 8 positions matching TRBD1. V lost 6 bases, J lost 4 bases, and 7 bases stayed unmatched. Germline V gene sequence: CDR1 SGHVS, CDR2 FQNEAQ. The CDR3 consists of 15 residues. The CDR3 is CASRPGGAGTGELFF. The CDR3 nucleotides are TGTGCCAGCAGACCAGGGGGCGCAGGCACCGGGGAGCTGTTTTTT.

The table lists this clonotype with many counts. The gene calls are TRBV6-2 or TRBV6-3 and TRBJ2-3; D may be TRBD1 (6 bases). V shed 5 bases and J shed 6 bases, with 21 bases lying between them. This CDR3 is built from 16 residues. The germline V gene has CDR1 MNHEY and CDR2 SVGEGT. This CDR3 is CASSERRTVGADTQYF. CDR3 nucleotides: TGTGCCAGCAGTGAAAGGCGGACTGTGGGGGCTGATACGCAGTATTTT.

In DNA form, the CDR3 reads TGTGCCAGCTCGGTTGGGGTGACGGCTGAGCAGTACTTC. Translation: CASSVGVTAEQYF. The chain combines TRBV27 with TRBJ2-7; D gene unclear. V gave up 8 bases and J gave up 7 bases, with 18 bases separating them. This CDR3 has 13 residues. Germline CDR1 and CDR2: MNHEY and SMNVEV (reference sequence).

The sample holds many counts of this clonotype. The gene calls are TRBV9 and TRBJ2-3, with TRBD2 matching over 10 bases. The CDR3 consists of 17 residues. In germline, CDR1 is SGDLS, CDR2 YYNGEE. Trimming took 3 bases from V and 1 from J; bases not matched to a gene: 8. CDR3 sequence: CASSEGPLAGGTDTQYF. As DNA, the CDR3 is TGTGCCAGCAGCGAGGGGCCGCTAGCGGGAGGCACAGATACGCAGTATTTT.

As to this clonotype: A far more abundant clone sits one base away, making this likely a read error. V and J are TRBV18 and TRBJ2-7, with 7 bases lining up with TRBD1. V was pared by 5 bases and J by 7 bases, with 8 bases of the junction left unmatched. This CDR3 region has 13 residues. The germline V gene has CDR1 KGHSH and CDR2 LQKENI. CDR3 DNA sequence: TGTGCCAGCTCAGCAGACAGGGTCAATGAGCAGTACTTC. Amino acid sequence: CASSADRVNEQYF.

This clonotype has at least ten counts. The gene calls are TRBV28 and TRBJ1-1, with 7 bases matching TRBD1. This CDR3 contains 15 residues. Germline trimming cut 6 bases from V and 2 bases from J; bases unmatched to any gene: 9. Germline CDR1 reads MDHEN; CDR2 reads SYDVKM. The CDR3: CASRYPGGGNTEAFF. CDR3 DNA: TGTGCCAGCAGATACCCAGGGGGAGGAAACACTGAAGCTTTCTTT.

This clonotype has a count of ten or more. The genes are TRBV20-1 and TRBJ1-2; tentatively, D is TRBD1 (6 bases). The CDR3 spans 13 residues. V lost 5 bases and J lost 2, with 12 bases in between. From germline, CDR1 is DFQATT and CDR2 SNEGSKA (reference sequence). The CDR3 loop is CSAVIGGNYGYTF. The CDR3 DNA follows: TGCAGTGCTGTAATAGGGGGAAACTATGGCTACACCTTC.

The chain links TRBV12-5 to TRBJ1-4; 9 nucleotides agree with TRBD1. This CDR3 comprises 15 residues. CDR1 and CDR2 from the germline V gene are LGHNT and FRNRAP. The V gene end was trimmed by 2 bases and the J gene end by 9 bases; junction bases not matched to a gene: 7. CDR3 nucleotides: TGTGCTAGTGGTTTGACCCGGGACAGGGTCCAAAAACTGTTTTTT. Protein product: CASGLTRDRVQKLFF.

This clonotype was seen just once. Only one base separates this from a far larger clonotype, so it likely reflects a read error. This sequence joins TRBV2 and TRBJ2-7; 7 nucleotides match TRBD2. The CDR3 sequence is 14 residues long. Trimming cost V 6 bases and J 11 bases; bases outside gene matches: 16. CDR1 is SNHLY and CDR2 is FYNNEI in the germline V gene. Here the CDR3 DNA reads TGTGCCAGCAGCTTCGCGGGAAGCCCGCGGGAGAAGTACTTC. It specifies CASSFAGSPREKYF.

At least ten counts were recorded for this clonotype. The gene calls are TRBV6-2 or TRBV6-3 and TRBJ1-2; the match to TRBD1 covers 8 bases. This CDR3 is built from 12 residues. J was trimmed by 3 bases and V by 8 bases; bases with no gene match: 2. Germline CDR1 and CDR2: MNHEY and SVGEGT. The CDR3 here is CASLQGDYGYTF. CDR3 sequence (DNA): TGTGCCAGCCTACAGGGGGACTATGGCTACACCTTC.

Of note for this clonotype: One base separates it from a far larger clone, so it is likely a read error. This chain links TRBV4-3 with TRBJ1-1; no firm D call. Germline-derived CDR1 and CDR2 are LGHNA and YSLEER. This CDR3 is built from 14 residues. The V and J ends lost 0 bases and 1 base respectively, with 6 bases between them. In nucleotides, the CDR3 is TGCGCCAGCAGCCAAGAAGAGGGGAACACTGAAGCTTTCTTT. It translates to CASSQEEGNTEAFF.

The chain recombines TRBV7-9 with TRBJ2-1; D gene uncertain. Germline CDR1 reads SEHNR; CDR2 reads FQNEAQ (reference sequence). The CDR3 totals 15 residues. V was pared by 4 bases and J by 0 bases, with 10 bases between. This CDR3 is CASSSPRSSYNEQFF. The CDR3 coding sequence is TGTGCCAGCAGCTCCCCACGAAGCTCCTACAATGAGCAGTTCTTC.